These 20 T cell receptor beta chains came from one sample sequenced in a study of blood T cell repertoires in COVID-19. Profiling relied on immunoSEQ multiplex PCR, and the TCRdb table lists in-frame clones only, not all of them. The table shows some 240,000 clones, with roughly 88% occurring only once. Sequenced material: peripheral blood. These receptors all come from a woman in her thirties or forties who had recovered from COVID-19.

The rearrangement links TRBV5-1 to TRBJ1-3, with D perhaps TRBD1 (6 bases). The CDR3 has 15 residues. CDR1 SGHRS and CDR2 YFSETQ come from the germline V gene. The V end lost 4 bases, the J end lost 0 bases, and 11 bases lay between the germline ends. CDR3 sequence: CASSASGHSGNTIYF. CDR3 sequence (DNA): TGCGCCAGCAGCGCCTCGGGACACTCTGGAAACACCATATATTTT.

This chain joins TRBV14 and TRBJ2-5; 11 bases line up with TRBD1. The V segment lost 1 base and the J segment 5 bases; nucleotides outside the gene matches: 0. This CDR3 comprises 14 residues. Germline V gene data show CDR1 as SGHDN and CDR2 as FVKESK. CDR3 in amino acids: CASSQGDRGETQYF. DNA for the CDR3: TGTGCCAGCAGCCAAGGGGACAGGGGGGAGACCCAGTACTTC.

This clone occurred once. CDR3 in amino acids: CASRAKGLGGTEAFF. The CDR3, as DNA: TGTGCCAGCAGGGCGAAGGGTTTGGGAGGAACTGAAGCTTTCTTT. The rearrangement uses TRBV2 and TRBJ1-1; D is uncertain. Looked up from germline, CDR1 is SNHLY and CDR2 is FYNNEI. This CDR3 spans 15 amino acids. The germline V and J ends were trimmed by 6 bases and 5 bases, with 19 bases remaining between them.

The CDR3 DNA reads as TGTGCCAGCAGCCCCTTTAATTCACCCCTCCACTTT. This gives the protein CASSPFNSPLHF. The chain recombines TRBV6-5 with TRBJ1-6; D not resolved. Between the trimmed V and J ends, which lost 6 bases and 6 bases, there was a span of 6 bases. Germline loops: CDR1 MNHEY, CDR2 SVGAGI. CDR3 length: 12 residues.

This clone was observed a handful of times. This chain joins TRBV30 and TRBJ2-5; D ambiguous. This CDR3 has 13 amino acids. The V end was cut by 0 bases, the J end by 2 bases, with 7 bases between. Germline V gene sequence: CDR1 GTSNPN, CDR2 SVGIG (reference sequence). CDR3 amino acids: CAWSVSTQETQYF. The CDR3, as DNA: TGTGCCTGGAGTGTTTCAACACAAGAGACCCAGTACTTC. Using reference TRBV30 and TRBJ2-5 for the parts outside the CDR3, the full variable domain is SQTIHQWPATLVQPVGSPLSLECTVEGTSNPNLYWYRQAAGRGLQLLFYSVGIGQISSEVPQNLSASRPQDRQFILSSKKLLLSDSGFYLCAWSVSTQETQYFGPGTRLLVL.

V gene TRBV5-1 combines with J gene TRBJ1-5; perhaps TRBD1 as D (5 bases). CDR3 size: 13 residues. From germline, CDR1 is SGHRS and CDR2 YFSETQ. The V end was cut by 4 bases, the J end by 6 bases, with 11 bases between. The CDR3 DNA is TGCGCCAGCAGCATGGGACCGGGTCAGCCCCAGCATTTT. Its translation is CASSMGPGQPQHF.

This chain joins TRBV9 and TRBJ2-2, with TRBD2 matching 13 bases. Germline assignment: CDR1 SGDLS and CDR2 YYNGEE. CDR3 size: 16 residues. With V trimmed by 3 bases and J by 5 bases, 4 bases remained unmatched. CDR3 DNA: TGTGCCAGCAGCGGCGGACTAGCGGGGGTTACCGGGGAGCTGTTTTTT. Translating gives CASSGGLAGVTGELFF.

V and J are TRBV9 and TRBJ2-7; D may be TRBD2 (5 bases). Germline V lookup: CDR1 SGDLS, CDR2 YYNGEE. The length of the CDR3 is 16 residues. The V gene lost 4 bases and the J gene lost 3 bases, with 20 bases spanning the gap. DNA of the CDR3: TGTGCCAGCAGCCCCGAGGGTACCGGGTCCTACTACGAGCAGTACTTC. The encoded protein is CASSPEGTGSYYEQYF.

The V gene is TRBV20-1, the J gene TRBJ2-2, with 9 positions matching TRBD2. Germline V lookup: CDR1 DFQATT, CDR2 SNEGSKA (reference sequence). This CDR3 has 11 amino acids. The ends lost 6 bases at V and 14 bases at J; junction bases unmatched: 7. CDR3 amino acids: CSAIRTSELFF. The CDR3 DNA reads TGCAGTGCCATCAGGACTAGCGAACTGTTTTTT.

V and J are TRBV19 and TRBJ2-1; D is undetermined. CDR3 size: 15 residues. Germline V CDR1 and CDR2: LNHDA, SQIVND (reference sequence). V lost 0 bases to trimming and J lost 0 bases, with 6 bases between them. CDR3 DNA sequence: TGTGCCAGTAGTATAGAACACAGCTCCTACAATGAGCAGTTCTTC. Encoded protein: CASSIEHSSYNEQFF.

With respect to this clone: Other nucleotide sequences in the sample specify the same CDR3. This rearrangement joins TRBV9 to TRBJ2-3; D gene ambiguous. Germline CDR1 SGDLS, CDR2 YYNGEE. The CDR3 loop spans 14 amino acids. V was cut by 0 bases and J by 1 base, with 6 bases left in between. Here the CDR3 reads CASSVGQGTDTQYF. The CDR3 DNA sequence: TGTGCCAGCAGCGTAGGGCAGGGCACAGATACGCAGTATTTT.

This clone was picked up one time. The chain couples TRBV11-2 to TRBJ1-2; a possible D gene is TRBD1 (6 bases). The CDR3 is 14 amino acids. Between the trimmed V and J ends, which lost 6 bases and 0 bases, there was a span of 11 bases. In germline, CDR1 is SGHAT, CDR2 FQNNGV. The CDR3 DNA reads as TGTGCCAGCAGTCAAGACAGGACTAACTATGGCTACACCTTC. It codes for CASSQDRTNYGYTF. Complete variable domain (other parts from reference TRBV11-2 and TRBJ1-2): EAGVAQSPRYKIIEKRQSVAFWCNPISGHATLYWYQQILGQGPKLLIQFQNNGVVDDSQLPKDRFSAERLKGVDSTLKIQPAKLEDSAVYLCASSQDRTNYGYTFGSGTRLTVV.

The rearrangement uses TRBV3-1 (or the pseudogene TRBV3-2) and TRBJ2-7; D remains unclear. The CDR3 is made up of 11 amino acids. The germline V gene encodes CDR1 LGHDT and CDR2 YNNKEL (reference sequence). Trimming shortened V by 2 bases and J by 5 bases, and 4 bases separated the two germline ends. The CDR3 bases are TGTGCCAGCAGCCAATTTAACGAGCAGTACTTC. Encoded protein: CASSQFNEQYF.

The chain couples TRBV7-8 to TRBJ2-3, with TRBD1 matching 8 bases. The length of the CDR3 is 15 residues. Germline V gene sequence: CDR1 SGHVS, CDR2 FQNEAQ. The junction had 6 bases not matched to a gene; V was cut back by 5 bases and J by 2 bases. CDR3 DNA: TGTGCCAGCAGCATTGGACAGGGAATCACAGATACGCAGTATTTT. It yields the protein CASSIGQGITDTQYF. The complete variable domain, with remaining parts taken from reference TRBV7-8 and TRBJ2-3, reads GAGVSQSPRYKVAKRGQDVALRCDPISGHVSLFWYQQALGQGPEFLTYFQNEAQLDKSGLPSDRFFAERPEGSVSTLKIQRTQQEDSAVYLCASSIGQGITDTQYFGPGTRLTVL.

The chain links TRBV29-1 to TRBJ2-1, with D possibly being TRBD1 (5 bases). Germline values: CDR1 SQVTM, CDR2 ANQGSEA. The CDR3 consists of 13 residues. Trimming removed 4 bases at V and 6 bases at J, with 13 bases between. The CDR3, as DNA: TGCAGCGTTGCAGACGGCAGGGTCAATGAGCAGTTCTTC. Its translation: CSVADGRVNEQFF.

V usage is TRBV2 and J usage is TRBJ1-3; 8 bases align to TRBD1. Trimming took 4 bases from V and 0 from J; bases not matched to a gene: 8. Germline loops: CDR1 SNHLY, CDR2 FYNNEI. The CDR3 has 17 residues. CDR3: CASSGQGAPSSGNTIYF. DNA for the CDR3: TGTGCCAGCAGTGGTCAGGGGGCTCCGAGCTCTGGAAACACCATATATTTT.

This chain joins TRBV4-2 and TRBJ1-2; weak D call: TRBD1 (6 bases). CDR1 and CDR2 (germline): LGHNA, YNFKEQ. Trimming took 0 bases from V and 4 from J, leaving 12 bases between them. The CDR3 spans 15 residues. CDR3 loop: CASSQELVGGYGYTF. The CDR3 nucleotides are TGTGCCAGCAGCCAAGAGTTGGTAGGGGGCTATGGCTACACCTTC.

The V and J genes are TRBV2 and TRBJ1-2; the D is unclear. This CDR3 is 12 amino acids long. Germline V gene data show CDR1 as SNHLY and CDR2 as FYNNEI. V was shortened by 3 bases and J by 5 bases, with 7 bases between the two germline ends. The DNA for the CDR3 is TGTGCCAGCAGTGATCTAGGATATGGCTACACCTTC. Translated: CASSDLGYGYTF. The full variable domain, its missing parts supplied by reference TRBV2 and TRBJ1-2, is EPEVTQTPSHQVTQMGQEVILRCVPISNHLYFYWYRQILGQKVEFLVSFYNNEISEKSEIFDDQFSVERPDGSNFTLKIRSTKLEDSAMYFCASSDLGYGYTFGSGTRLTVV.

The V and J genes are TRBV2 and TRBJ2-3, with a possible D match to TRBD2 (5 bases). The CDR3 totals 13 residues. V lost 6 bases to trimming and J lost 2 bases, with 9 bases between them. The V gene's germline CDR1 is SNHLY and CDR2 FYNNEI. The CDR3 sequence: CASRRVFTDTQYF. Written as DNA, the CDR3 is TGTGCCAGCAGGAGGGTGTTCACAGATACGCAGTATTTT.

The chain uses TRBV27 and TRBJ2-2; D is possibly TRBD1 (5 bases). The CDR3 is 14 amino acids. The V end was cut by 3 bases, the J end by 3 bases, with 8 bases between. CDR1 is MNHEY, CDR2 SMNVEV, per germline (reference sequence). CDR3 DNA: TGTGCCAGCAGTTTTGGGGCTGACACCGGGGAGCTGTTTTTT. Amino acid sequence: CASSFGADTGELFF.